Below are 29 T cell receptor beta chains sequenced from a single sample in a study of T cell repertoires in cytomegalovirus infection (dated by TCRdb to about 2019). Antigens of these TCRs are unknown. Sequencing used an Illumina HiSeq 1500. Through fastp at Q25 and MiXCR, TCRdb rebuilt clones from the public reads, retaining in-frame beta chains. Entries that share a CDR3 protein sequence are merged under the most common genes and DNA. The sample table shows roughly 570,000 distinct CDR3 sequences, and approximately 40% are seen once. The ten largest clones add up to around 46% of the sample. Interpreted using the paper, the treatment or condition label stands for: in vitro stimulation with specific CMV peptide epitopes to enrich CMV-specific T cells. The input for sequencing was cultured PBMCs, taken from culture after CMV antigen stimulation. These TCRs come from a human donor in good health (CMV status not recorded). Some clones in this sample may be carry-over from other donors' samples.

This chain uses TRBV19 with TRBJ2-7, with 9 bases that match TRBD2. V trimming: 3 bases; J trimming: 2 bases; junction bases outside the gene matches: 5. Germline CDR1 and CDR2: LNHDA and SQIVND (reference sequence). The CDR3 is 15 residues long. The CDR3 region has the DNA TGTGCCAGTAGTATGGGGCTAGCGGGAACCTACGAGCAGTACTTC. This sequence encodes CASSMGLAGTYEQYF.

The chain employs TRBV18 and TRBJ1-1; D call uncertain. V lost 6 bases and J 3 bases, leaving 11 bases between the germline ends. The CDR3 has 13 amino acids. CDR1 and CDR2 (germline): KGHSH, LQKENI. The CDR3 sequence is CASSEWGDTEAFF. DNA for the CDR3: TGTGCCAGCTCTGAGTGGGGAGACACTGAAGCTTTCTTT.

The CDR3 spells CASSKGGAGAEKLFF. Written as DNA, the CDR3 is TGTGCCAGCAGTAAGGGGGGGGCAGGGGCTGAAAAACTGTTTTTT. The rearrangement joins TRBV25-1 to TRBJ1-4, with D possibly being TRBD1 (6 bases). V lost 5 bases and J lost 7, with 17 bases in between. Germline V gene sequence: CDR1 MGHDK, CDR2 SYGVNS. The CDR3 is 15 amino acids.

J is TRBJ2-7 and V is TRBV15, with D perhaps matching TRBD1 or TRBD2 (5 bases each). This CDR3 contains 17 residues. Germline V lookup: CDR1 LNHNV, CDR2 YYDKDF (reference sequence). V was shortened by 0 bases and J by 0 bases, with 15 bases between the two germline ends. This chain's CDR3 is CATSRDVKGTLSYEQYF. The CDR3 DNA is TGTGCCACCAGCAGAGATGTGAAGGGGACCCTCTCCTACGAGCAGTACTTC.

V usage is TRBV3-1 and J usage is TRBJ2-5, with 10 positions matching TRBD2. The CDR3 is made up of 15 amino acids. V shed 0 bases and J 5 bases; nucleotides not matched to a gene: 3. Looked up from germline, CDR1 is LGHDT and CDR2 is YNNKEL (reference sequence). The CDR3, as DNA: TGTGCCAGCAGCCAAGAACTAGCGGGATGGGAGACCCAGTACTTC. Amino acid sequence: CASSQELAGWETQYF.

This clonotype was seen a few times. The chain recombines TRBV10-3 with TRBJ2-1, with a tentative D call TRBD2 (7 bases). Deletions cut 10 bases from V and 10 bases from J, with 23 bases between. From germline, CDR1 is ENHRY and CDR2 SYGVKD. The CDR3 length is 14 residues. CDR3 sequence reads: CATTESGGLREQFF. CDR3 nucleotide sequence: TGTGCCACAACGGAGTCCGGGGGGCTGCGGGAGCAGTTCTTC.

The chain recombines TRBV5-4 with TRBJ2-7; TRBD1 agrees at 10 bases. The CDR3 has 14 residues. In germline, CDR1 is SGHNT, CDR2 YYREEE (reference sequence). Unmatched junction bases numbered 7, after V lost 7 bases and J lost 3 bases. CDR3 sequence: CASSSGTGDYEQYF. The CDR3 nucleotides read TGTGCCAGCTCGTCCGGGACAGGGGACTACGAGCAGTACTTC. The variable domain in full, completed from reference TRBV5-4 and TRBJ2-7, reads ETGVTQSPTHLIKTRGQQVTLRCSSQSGHNTVSWYQQALGQGPQFIFQYYREEENGRGNFPPRFSGLQFPNYSSELNVNALELDDSALYLCASSSGTGDYEQYFGPGTRLTVT.

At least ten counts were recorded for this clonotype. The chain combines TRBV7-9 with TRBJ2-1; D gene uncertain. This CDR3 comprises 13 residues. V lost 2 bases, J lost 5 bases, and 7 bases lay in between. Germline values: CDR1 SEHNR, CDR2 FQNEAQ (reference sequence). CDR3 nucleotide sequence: TGTGCCAGCAGCTTATTCGTGGACAATGAGCAGTTCTTC. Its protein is CASSLFVDNEQFF.

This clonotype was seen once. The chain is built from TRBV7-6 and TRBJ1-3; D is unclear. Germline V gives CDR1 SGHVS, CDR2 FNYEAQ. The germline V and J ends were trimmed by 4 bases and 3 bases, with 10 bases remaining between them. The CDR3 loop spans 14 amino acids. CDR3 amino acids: CASSSPGNGNTIYF. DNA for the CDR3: TGTGCCAGCAGCTCCCCGGGGAATGGAAACACCATATATTTT.

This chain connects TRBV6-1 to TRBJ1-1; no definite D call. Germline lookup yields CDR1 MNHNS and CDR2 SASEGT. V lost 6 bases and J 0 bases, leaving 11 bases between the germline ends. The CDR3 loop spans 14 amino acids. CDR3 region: CASRETFMNTEAFF. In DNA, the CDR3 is TGTGCCAGCAGAGAGACATTCATGAACACTGAAGCTTTCTTT.

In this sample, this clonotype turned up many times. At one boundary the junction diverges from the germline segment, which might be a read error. The CDR3 reads CASSQGYSNQPQHF. In DNA form, the CDR3 reads TGTGCCAGCAGCCAAGGATATAGCAATCAGCCCCAGCATTTT. The chain uses TRBV4-1 and TRBJ1-5; D gene unclear. Looked up from germline, CDR1 is MGHRA and CDR2 is YSYEKL. This CDR3 comprises 14 residues.

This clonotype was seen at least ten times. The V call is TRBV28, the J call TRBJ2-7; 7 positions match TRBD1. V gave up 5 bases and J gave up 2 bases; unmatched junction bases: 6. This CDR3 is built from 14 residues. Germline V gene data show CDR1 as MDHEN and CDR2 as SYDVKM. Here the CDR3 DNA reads TGTGCCAGCAGTCCCCCCCAGGGGGCCTACGAGCAGTACTTC. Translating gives CASSPPQGAYEQYF.

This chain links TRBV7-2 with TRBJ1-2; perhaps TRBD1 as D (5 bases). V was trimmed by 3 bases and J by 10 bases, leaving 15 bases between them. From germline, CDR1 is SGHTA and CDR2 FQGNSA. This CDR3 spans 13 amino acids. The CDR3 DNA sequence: TGTGCCAGCAGCTTTTGGGGGGATTTGGACTACACCTTC. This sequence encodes CASSFWGDLDYTF.

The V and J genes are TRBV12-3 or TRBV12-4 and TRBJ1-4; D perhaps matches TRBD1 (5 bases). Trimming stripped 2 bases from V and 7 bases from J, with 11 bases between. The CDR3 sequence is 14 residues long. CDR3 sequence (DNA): TGTGCCAGCAGTTTATGGGGCAACCCTGAAAAACTGTTTTTT. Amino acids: CASSLWGNPEKLFF.

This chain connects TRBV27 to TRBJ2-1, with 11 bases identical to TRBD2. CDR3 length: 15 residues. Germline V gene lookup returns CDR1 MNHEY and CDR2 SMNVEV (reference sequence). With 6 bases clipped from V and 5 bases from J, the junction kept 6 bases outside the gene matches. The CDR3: CASREGTSGDNEQFF. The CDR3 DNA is TGTGCCAGCAGAGAGGGGACTAGCGGAGACAATGAGCAGTTCTTC.

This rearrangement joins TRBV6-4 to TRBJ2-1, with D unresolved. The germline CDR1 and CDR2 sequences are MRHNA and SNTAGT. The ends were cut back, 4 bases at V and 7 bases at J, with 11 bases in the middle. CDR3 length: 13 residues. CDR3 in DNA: TGTGCCAGCAGTGCCCCCCGACCAAATGAGCAGTTCTTC. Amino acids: CASSAPRPNEQFF.

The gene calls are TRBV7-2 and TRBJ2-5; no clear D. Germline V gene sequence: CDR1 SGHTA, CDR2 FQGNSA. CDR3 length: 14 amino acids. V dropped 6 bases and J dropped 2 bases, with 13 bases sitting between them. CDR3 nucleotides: TGTGCCAGCAGTCTAACTTTAACTCAAGAGACCCAGTACTTC. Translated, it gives CASSLTLTQETQYF.

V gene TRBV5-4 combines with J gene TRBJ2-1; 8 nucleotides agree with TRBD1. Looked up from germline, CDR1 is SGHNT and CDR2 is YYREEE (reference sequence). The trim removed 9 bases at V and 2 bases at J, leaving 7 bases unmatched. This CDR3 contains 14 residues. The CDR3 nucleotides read TGTGCCACCAAACAGGGGGGAGCCTACAATGAGCAGTTCTTC. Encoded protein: CATKQGGAYNEQFF.

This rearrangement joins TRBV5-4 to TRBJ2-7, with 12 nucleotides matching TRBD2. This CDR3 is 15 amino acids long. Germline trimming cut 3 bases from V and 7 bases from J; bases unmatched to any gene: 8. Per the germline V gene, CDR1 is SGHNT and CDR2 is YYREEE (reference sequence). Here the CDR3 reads CASSSLLAGGGEQYF. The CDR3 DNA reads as TGTGCCAGCAGCTCCCTACTAGCGGGAGGAGGGGAGCAGTACTTC.

The CDR3 DNA reads as TGTGCCAGCAGACGGCGCCAGCGGGAGGGCCCAGATACGCAGTATTTT. Translating gives CASRRRQREGPDTQYF. The gene calls are TRBV11-2 and TRBJ2-3, with TRBD2 matching 10 bases. CDR3 length: 16 amino acids. Germline loops: CDR1 SGHAT, CDR2 FQNNGV. With 6 bases clipped from V and 4 bases from J, the junction kept 10 bases outside the gene matches.

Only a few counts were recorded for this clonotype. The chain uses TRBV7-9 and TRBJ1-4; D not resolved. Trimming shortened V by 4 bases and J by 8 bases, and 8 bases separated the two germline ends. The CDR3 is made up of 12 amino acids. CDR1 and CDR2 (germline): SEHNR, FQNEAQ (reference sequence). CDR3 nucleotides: TGTGCCAGCAGCTCAGAAAACGAAAAACTGTTTTTT. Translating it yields CASSSENEKLFF.

This CDR3 reads CASSQVDRDNNEQFF. DNA of the CDR3: TGCGCCAGCAGCCAGGTCGACAGGGACAACAATGAGCAGTTCTTC. This chain connects TRBV4-1 to TRBJ2-1, with 7 bases identical to TRBD1. V trimming: 3 bases; J trimming: 5 bases; junction bases outside the gene matches: 7. This CDR3 comprises 15 residues. Germline V gene sequence: CDR1 MGHRA, CDR2 YSYEKL.

In DNA, the CDR3 is TGTGCCAGCAGCACACGGACTAGCGGGGGGTTAATGTCAGATACGCAGTATTTT. It specifies CASSTRTSGGLMSDTQYF. V usage is TRBV3-1 and J usage is TRBJ2-3; 14 bases line up with TRBD2. The CDR3 loop spans 18 amino acids. The V and J ends lost 5 bases and 4 bases, in that order; junction bases with no gene match: 11. The V gene's germline CDR1 is LGHDT and CDR2 YNNKEL (reference sequence).

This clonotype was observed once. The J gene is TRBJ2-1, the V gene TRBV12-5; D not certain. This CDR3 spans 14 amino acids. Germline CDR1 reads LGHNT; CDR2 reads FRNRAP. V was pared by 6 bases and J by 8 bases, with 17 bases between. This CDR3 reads CASGPSPLLDEQFF. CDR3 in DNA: TGTGCTAGTGGCCCGTCCCCCCTGTTAGATGAGCAGTTCTTC.

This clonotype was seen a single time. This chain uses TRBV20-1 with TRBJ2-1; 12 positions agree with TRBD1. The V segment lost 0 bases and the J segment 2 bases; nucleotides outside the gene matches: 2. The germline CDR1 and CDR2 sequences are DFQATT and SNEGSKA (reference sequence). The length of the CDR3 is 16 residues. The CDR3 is CSARDGTGGTYNEQFF. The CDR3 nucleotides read TGCAGTGCTAGAGACGGGACAGGGGGCACCTACAATGAGCAGTTCTTC.

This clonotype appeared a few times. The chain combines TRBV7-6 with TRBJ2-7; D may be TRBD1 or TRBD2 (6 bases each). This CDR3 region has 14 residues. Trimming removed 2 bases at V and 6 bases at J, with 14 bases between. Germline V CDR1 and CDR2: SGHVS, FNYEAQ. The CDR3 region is CASSLNREEAEQYF. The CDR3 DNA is TGTGCCAGCAGCTTAAACAGGGAGGAAGCCGAGCAGTACTTC.

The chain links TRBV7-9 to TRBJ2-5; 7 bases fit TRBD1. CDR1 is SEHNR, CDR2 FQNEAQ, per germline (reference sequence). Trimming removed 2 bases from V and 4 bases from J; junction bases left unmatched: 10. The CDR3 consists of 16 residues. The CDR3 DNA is TGTGCCAGCAGCTTATTCCTACGCAACAGGGGAGAGACCCAGTACTTC. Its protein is CASSLFLRNRGETQYF.

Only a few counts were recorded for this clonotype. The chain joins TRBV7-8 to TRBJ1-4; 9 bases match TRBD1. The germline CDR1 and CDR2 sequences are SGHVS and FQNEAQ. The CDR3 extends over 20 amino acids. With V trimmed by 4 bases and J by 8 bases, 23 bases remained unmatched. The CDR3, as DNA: TGTGCCAGCAGCTCAATTGGAGTCGCCGGGACAGGGCTCGTGAGAGAAAAACTGTTTTTT. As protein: CASSSIGVAGTGLVREKLFF.

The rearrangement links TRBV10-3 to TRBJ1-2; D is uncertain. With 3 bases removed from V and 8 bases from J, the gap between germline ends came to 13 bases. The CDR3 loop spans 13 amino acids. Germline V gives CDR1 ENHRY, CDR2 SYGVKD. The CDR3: CAISEAVARGYTF. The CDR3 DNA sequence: TGTGCCATCAGTGAAGCTGTCGCCCGGGGCTACACCTTC.